This T cell receptor (beta chain) comes out of a study of T cell clonotyping in hematopoietic cell transplantation. The protocol was immunoSEQ multiplex PCR, while the TCRdb copy is restricted to in-frame clones and leaves out a portion. The table includes 13,000 or so clones, approximately 68% detected once. Germline assignment: CDR1 LNHDA and CDR2 SQIVND (reference sequence). The CDR3 extends over 12 amino acids. The V and J ends lost 10 bases and 5 bases respectively, with 11 bases between them. The source was peripheral blood mononuclear cells, collected 180 days after allogeneic stem cell transplant. This sequence joins TRBV19 and TRBJ2-2; the D is unclear. This sequence was found in a male patient aged 60 to 75 who had an allogeneic stem cell transplant from an unrelated donor, so the T cells may come from the graft donor. Some clones in this sample may be carry-over from other donors' samples. The CDR3, as DNA: TGTGCCACCGCTGCGGAGACCGGGGAGCTGTTTTTT. As protein: CATAAETGELFF.